What follows are 14 T cell receptor beta chains derived from one specimen sequenced in a study of shared clonotypes between healthy human individuals. Only in-frame clones appear in the TCRdb table, and some are missing; sequencing was by immunoSEQ multiplex PCR. The profile shows about 1.5 million clones, roughly 97% of them singletons. The source material was naive CD4+ T cells sorted from blood. Subset noted: CD45RA+ positively selected. These receptors all come from a man aged 30 to 39 in good health.

This chain uses TRBV6-5 with TRBJ2-7; D is ambiguous. Trimming pared 6 bases from V and 1 base from J, leaving 13 bases between. The V gene's germline CDR1 is MNHEY and CDR2 SVGAGI. The CDR3 runs 14 residues. The CDR3 loop reads CASRDGYNSYEQYF. DNA for the CDR3: TGTGCCAGCAGAGACGGATACAATTCCTACGAGCAGTACTTC.

This clone was counted once. The V gene is TRBV18, the J gene TRBJ1-5; TRBD1 might be the D (6 bases). Germline loops: CDR1 KGHSH, CDR2 LQKENI. Trimming took 1 base from V and 8 from J, leaving 9 bases between them. The CDR3 has 13 residues. The CDR3 is CASSPRRGEPQHF. CDR3 DNA: TGTGCCAGCTCACCACGCAGGGGAGAGCCCCAGCATTTT. Complete variable domain (other parts from reference TRBV18 and TRBJ1-5): NAGVMQNPRHLVRRRGQEARLRCSPMKGHSHVYWYRQLPEEGLKFMVYLQKENIIDESGMPKERFSAEFPKEGPSILRIQQVVRGDSAAYFCASSPRRGEPQHFGDGTRLSIL.

This chain uses TRBV28 with TRBJ1-3; no clear D gene. From germline, CDR1 is MDHEN and CDR2 SYDVKM. V was pared by 6 bases and J by 0 bases, with 15 bases between. This CDR3 comprises 16 residues. The CDR3 is CASSPRIAGSGNTIYF. Here the CDR3 DNA reads TGTGCCAGCAGCCCCCGGATCGCGGGCTCTGGAAACACCATATATTTT.

V gene TRBV5-5 combines with J gene TRBJ1-5, with D perhaps matching TRBD1 (5 bases). The CDR3 is made up of 18 amino acids. Per germline, CDR1 SGHKS and CDR2 YYEKEE (reference sequence). V lost 4 bases and J 1 base, leaving 21 bases between the germline ends. CDR3 in DNA: TGTGCCAGCAGCGGGGCCACCGGGACTAGCATAAGCAATCAGCCCCAGCATTTT. This gives the protein CASSGATGTSISNQPQHF.

This chain uses TRBV7-2 with TRBJ2-7; D is uncertain. V lost 2 bases and J 6 bases, leaving 8 bases between the germline ends. This CDR3 is 12 amino acids long. Germline loops: CDR1 SGHTA, CDR2 FQGNSA. CDR3 sequence: CASSLPAREQYF. The CDR3 coding sequence is TGTGCCAGCAGCTTACCGGCACGCGAGCAGTACTTC.

This chain uses TRBV15 with TRBJ1-4; 7 bases agree with TRBD1. The V and J ends lost 6 bases and 10 bases, in that order; junction bases with no gene match: 17. Germline-derived CDR1 and CDR2 are LNHNV and YYDKDF (reference sequence). The CDR3 is 16 residues long. CDR3: CATRNRQTGLGGKLFF. The CDR3 region has the DNA TGTGCCACCAGAAACAGGCAGACAGGGCTAGGTGGAAAACTGTTTTTT.

Concerning this clone: The sample carries other DNA sequences with the same CDR3. The gene calls are TRBV6-1 and TRBJ2-1, with 10 bases identical to TRBD2. Germline V CDR1 and CDR2: MNHNS, SASEGT. The CDR3 spans 15 residues. The J segment lost 2 bases and the V segment lost 4 bases, leaving 2 bases of the junction unmatched. The CDR3 is CASSGGLAAYNEQFF. The DNA of the CDR3 is TGTGCCAGCAGTGGTGGACTAGCGGCCTACAATGAGCAGTTCTTC.

This clone was observed once. V is TRBV19 and J is TRBJ2-3; D remains unclear. The length of the CDR3 is 14 residues. The V and J ends lost 5 bases and 2 bases respectively, with 11 bases between them. Germline V gene sequence: CDR1 LNHDA, CDR2 SQIVND (reference sequence). The CDR3 loop is CASSPRPNTDTQYF. CDR3 nucleotide sequence: TGTGCCAGTAGTCCGAGACCGAACACAGATACGCAGTATTTT.

The rearrangement joins TRBV18 to TRBJ2-1; 7 positions match TRBD1. The CDR3 extends over 16 amino acids. CDR1 is KGHSH and CDR2 is LQKENI in the germline V gene. V was pared by 3 bases and J by 4 bases, with 9 bases of the junction left unmatched. The CDR3 DNA sequence: TGTGCCAGCTCACCTTACCGGGACAGAAATTACAATGAGCAGTTCTTC. Translated, it gives CASSPYRDRNYNEQFF. Together with reference TRBV18 and TRBJ2-1, the CDR3 gives the full variable domain: NAGVMQNPRHLVRRRGQEARLRCSPMKGHSHVYWYRQLPEEGLKFMVYLQKENIIDESGMPKERFSAEFPKEGPSILRIQQVVRGDSAAYFCASSPYRDRNYNEQFFGPGTRLTVL.

V usage is TRBV5-4 and J usage is TRBJ2-3; tentative D call: TRBD2 (5 bases). CDR3 length: 17 residues. Germline V gives CDR1 SGHNT, CDR2 YYREEE (reference sequence). Between the trimmed V and J ends, which lost 4 bases and 2 bases, there was a span of 20 bases. CDR3 sequence: CASSPEGRRKNTDTQYF. The CDR3 coding sequence is TGTGCCAGCAGCCCTGAGGGCAGACGTAAAAACACAGATACGCAGTATTTT. Filled out from reference TRBV5-4 and TRBJ2-3, the complete variable domain reads ETGVTQSPTHLIKTRGQQVTLRCSSQSGHNTVSWYQQALGQGPQFIFQYYREEENGRGNFPPRFSGLQFPNYSSELNVNALELDDSALYLCASSPEGRRKNTDTQYFGPGTRLTVL.

The rearrangement links TRBV7-9 to TRBJ1-1; D gene ambiguous. Per germline, CDR1 SEHNR and CDR2 FQNEAQ (reference sequence). Between the trimmed V and J ends, which lost 5 bases and 7 bases, there was a span of 14 bases. The CDR3 sequence is 13 residues long. The CDR3 spells CASSAAPDGEAFF. Written as DNA, the CDR3 is TGTGCCAGCAGCGCAGCCCCGGACGGTGAAGCTTTCTTT. The full variable domain, rest sourced from reference TRBV7-9 and TRBJ1-1, is DTGVSQNPRHKITKRGQNVTFRCDPISEHNRLYWYRQTLGQGPEFLTYFQNEAQLEKSRLLSDRFSAERPKGSFSTLEIQRTEQGDSAMYLCASSAAPDGEAFFGQGTRLTVV.

This chain joins TRBV5-1 and TRBJ2-5; 12 bases are a match to TRBD2. With V trimmed by 2 bases and J by 2 bases, 4 bases remained unmatched. Germline V gene sequence: CDR1 SGHRS, CDR2 YFSETQ. The length of the CDR3 is 16 residues. In DNA, the CDR3 is TGCGCCAGCAGCTTAGGACTAGCGGGACGTCAAGAGACCCAGTACTTC. Its translation is CASSLGLAGRQETQYF.

V usage is TRBV7-9 and J usage is TRBJ2-2; possible D gene TRBD1, 5 bases. Germline V gene data show CDR1 as SEHNR and CDR2 as FQNEAQ (reference sequence). Trimming pared 2 bases from V and 0 bases from J, leaving 7 bases between. CDR3 length: 15 amino acids. In DNA, the CDR3 is TGTGCCAGCAGCTTAAGGGGTTCGAACACCGGGGAGCTGTTTTTT. Translated, it gives CASSLRGSNTGELFF.

The chain uses TRBV7-9 and TRBJ2-5; no clear D gene. CDR3 length: 12 residues. Per germline, CDR1 SEHNR and CDR2 FQNEAQ (reference sequence). Trimming removed 5 bases at V and 4 bases at J, with 8 bases between. The CDR3 is CASSLIAETQYF. CDR3 bases: TGTGCCAGCAGCCTCATAGCAGAGACCCAGTACTTC.